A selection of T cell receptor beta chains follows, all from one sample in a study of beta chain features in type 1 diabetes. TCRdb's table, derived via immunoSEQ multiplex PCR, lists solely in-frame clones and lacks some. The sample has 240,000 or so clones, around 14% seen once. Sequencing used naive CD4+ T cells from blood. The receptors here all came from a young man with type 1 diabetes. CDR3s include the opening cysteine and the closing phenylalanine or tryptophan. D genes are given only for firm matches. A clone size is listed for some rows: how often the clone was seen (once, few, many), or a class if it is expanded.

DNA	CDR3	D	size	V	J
TGCGCCAGCAGCTTGGCTCTAGCGGGAGGAGGGACAGATACGCAGTATTTT	CASSLALAGGGTDTQYF	TRBD2	few	TRBV5-1	TRBJ2-3
TGTGCCAGCAGTGTGCCCGACTCCGACTATGGCTACACCTTC	CASSVPDSDYGYTF	NA	NA	TRBV6-1	TRBJ1-2
TGTGCCAGCAGCTTAATGGGGCTTGGCGGGGAGCTGTTTTTT	CASSLMGLGGELFF	NA	few	TRBV7-9	TRBJ2-2
TGCGCCAGCAGCTCCCGGGTCGACTACAATGAGCAGTTCTTC	CASSSRVDYNEQFF	NA	NA	TRBV5-1	TRBJ2-1
TGCGCCAGCAGCTTGGCCTCGGGAAGCGGGAGCTACGAGCAGTACTTC	CASSLASGSGSYEQYF	TRBD2	NA	TRBV5-1	TRBJ2-7
TGTGCCAGCAGTGAAGGGAGGGGTCCCTACGAGCAGTACTTC	CASSEGRGPYEQYF	NA	few	TRBV6-1	TRBJ2-7
TGCAGCGTTGAAGGTAGGACTAGCGGGAGGAGGGAGCAGTTCTTC	CSVEGRTSGRREQFF	TRBD2	NA	TRBV29-1	TRBJ2-1
TGCAGCGTGGGACAGGGGGCGGGCTACGAGCAGTACTTC	CSVGQGAGYEQYF	TRBD1	few	TRBV29-1	TRBJ2-7
TGTGCCAGCAGCTTAACACTCTCGGGGTATGGCTACACCTTC	CASSLTLSGYGYTF	NA	few	TRBV11-2	TRBJ1-2
TGTGCCAGCAGCTTAAGGCAGAGCGACTATGGCTACACCTTC	CASSLRQSDYGYTF	NA	NA	TRBV7-9	TRBJ1-2
TGCGCCAGCAGGAGACAGGGGGCGTACAATGAGCAGTTCTTC	CASRRQGAYNEQFF	TRBD1	few	TRBV5-1	TRBJ2-1
TGTGCCAGCAGGGGCCGACTAGCGGGAGATCGGGGCACCAGCAATGAGCAGTTCTTC	CASRGRLAGDRGTSNEQFF	TRBD2	NA	TRBV27	TRBJ2-1
TGTGCCAGCAGTTACGGAGCGGGGAGCCCCTACGAGCAGTACTTC	CASSYGAGSPYEQYF	TRBD2	NA	TRBV6-5	TRBJ2-7
TGTGCCAGCAGCGCGGGGGGCGGTCAGCAGCCCCAGCATTTT	CASSAGGGQQPQHF	NA	NA	TRBV9	TRBJ1-5
TGCGCCAGCAGCTTGGTGGGGGACAGACAAGAGACCCAGTACTTC	CASSLVGDRQETQYF	TRBD1	few	TRBV5-1	TRBJ2-5
TGTGCCAGCAGCCTAGGACAGACGAACACTGAAGCTTTCTTT	CASSLGQTNTEAFF	NA	NA	TRBV5-4	TRBJ1-1
TGCAGCGTTGAGAGGGCCTTAAATGAGCAGTTCTTC	CSVERALNEQFF	NA	few	TRBV29-1	TRBJ2-1
TGCGCCAGCAGCCATGAAGGGGGCGGGTACAATGAGCAGTTCTTC	CASSHEGGGYNEQFF	TRBD1	few	TRBV4-1	TRBJ2-1
TGTGCCAGCAGCCCACAGGGGGGACACACCGGGGAGCTGTTTTTT	CASSPQGGHTGELFF	TRBD1	NA	TRBV14	TRBJ2-2
TGTGCCAGCAGCCAGACAGGGCCAACTAATGAAAAACTGTTTTTT	CASSQTGPTNEKLFF	TRBD1	NA	TRBV5-4	TRBJ1-4
TGTGCCAGCAGTTTATCGGCTAGCGCGGGAAGTACAGATACGCAGTATTTT	CASSLSASAGSTDTQYF	NA	NA	TRBV27	TRBJ2-3
TGTGCCAGCTCACCCCAGCGGGCCCAATCCAATGAGCAGTTCTTC	CASSPQRAQSNEQFF	NA	NA	TRBV18	TRBJ2-1
TGTGCCAGTAAATGGGGCAGCAACACAGATACGCAGTATTTT	CASKWGSNTDTQYF	NA	NA	TRBV11-2	TRBJ2-3
TGTGCCAGCAGCGTAGGGCCCAGGGGGCAGAAGGAGCAGTACTTC	CASSVGPRGQKEQYF	TRBD1	NA	TRBV9	TRBJ2-7
TGTGCCAGCAATAACAGGCGGGGAGAGCAGTACTTC	CASNNRRGEQYF	NA	NA	TRBV6-6	TRBJ2-7
TGTGCCAGCAGCCAAGACCCTATAGGAGCCAATGAGCAGTTCTTC	CASSQDPIGANEQFF	NA	few	TRBV4-2	TRBJ2-1
TGTGCCTGGAGCCGGGACAACGCGGGGAACACTGAAGCTTTCTTT	CAWSRDNAGNTEAFF	NA	few	TRBV30	TRBJ1-1
TGTGCCTGGGAAACAGGGTCTGGAAACACCATATATTTT	CAWETGSGNTIYF	NA	few	TRBV30	TRBJ1-3
TGTGCCAGCAGCTACACAGGGGAAGAGACCCAGTACTTC	CASSYTGEETQYF	TRBD1	NA	TRBV11-2	TRBJ2-5
TGTGCCAGCACCAATGAAGGGGTCGTCGACGAGCAGTACTTC	CASTNEGVVDEQYF	NA	few	TRBV2	TRBJ2-7
TGCGCCAGCAGCCGGGAAGGAGGGCCGGCCTATGGCTACACCTTC	CASSREGGPAYGYTF	NA	few	TRBV5-1	TRBJ1-2
TGCGCCAGCAGCCAGGACAGGGACACCTACGAGCAGTACTTC	CASSQDRDTYEQYF	TRBD1	few	TRBV5-1	TRBJ2-7
TGCGCCAGCAGCCAAGCCCATGAACAGGGCGGTCAGCCCCAGCATTTT	CASSQAHEQGGQPQHF	NA	few	TRBV4-1	TRBJ1-5
TGCAGCGTTGTGGGCCTGAATGAAAAACTGTTTTTT	CSVVGLNEKLFF	NA	NA	TRBV29-1	TRBJ1-4
TGCGCCAGCAGCGAAAGGGGGGGGCTGAACACTGAAGCTTTCTTT	CASSERGGLNTEAFF	NA	NA	TRBV4-1	TRBJ1-1
TGTGCCAGCAGCACTCCAGGGGGGAGTGAAAAACTGTTTTTT	CASSTPGGSEKLFF	TRBD1	few	TRBV9	TRBJ1-4
TGTGCCAGCTCCCCTAAGGCGGGAGGGCCGGGTGAGCAGTTCTTC	CASSPKAGGPGEQFF	TRBD2	few	TRBV18	TRBJ2-1